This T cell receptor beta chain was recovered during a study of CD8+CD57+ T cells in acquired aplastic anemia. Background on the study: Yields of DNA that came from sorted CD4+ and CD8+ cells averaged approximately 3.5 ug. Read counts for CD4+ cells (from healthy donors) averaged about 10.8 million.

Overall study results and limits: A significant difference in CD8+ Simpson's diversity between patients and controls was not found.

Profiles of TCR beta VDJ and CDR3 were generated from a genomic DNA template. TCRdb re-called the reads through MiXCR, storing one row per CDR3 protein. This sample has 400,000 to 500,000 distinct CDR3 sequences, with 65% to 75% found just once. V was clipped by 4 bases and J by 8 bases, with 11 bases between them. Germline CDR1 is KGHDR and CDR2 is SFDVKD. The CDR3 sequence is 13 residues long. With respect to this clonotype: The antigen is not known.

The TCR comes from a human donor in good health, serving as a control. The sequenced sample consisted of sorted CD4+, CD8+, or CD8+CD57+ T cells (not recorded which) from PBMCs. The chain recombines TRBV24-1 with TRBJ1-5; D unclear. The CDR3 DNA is TGTGCCACCAGTGACCCTCCTAAGGAGCCCCAGCATTTT. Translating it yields CATSDPPKEPQHF.